A selection of T cell receptor beta chains follows, all from one sample in a study of neurological immune-mediated disorders. TCRdb passed the 5' RACE reads through MiXCR, listing each CDR3 protein once. The sample carries 55,000 to 70,000 distinct CDR3 sequences, around a tenth recorded once. The sequencing sample was made of PBMCs. The receptor source for this set is a male donor with HTLV-1-associated myelopathy (HAM/TSP). Each CDR3 is given with its conserved first and last residue. The order of the fields is CDR3 DNA, CDR3 protein, D gene, clone size, V gene, J gene. A D gene is named only where the DNA matches it firmly. Clone size appears in some rows only: once, few, many, or a class for an expanded clone.

CDR3 DNA: TGTGCCAGCAGCCTCGGGACACCCAGCACAGATACGCAGTATTTT; CDR3 protein: CASSLGTPSTDTQYF; D gene: .; clone size: .; V gene: TRBV5-6; J gene: TRBJ2-3
CDR3 DNA: TGTGCCAGCAGCTTAGGGGGCTCGATCTATGGCTACACCTTC; CDR3 protein: CASSLGGSIYGYTF; D gene: .; clone size: many; V gene: TRBV11-2; J gene: TRBJ1-2
CDR3 DNA: TGTGCCAGCAGTTCGACAGGGGCGAACGAGCAGTACTTC; CDR3 protein: CASSSTGANEQYF; D gene: TRBD1; clone size: many; V gene: TRBV6-2/TRBV6-3; J gene: TRBJ2-7
CDR3 DNA: TGCAGTGCTAGACCCCGACAGGGAGGGATCAATGAGCAGTTCTTC; CDR3 protein: CSARPRQGGINEQFF; D gene: .; clone size: many; V gene: TRBV20-1; J gene: TRBJ2-1
CDR3 DNA: TGCGCCAGCAGCCAAGATTATGCAGAAGCCACCTACGAGCAGTACTTC; CDR3 protein: CASSQDYAEATYEQYF; D gene: .; clone size: many; V gene: TRBV4-3; J gene: TRBJ2-7
CDR3 DNA: TGTGCCAGCAGCCTCGTTAGTGTAGTTATTGGGGAGCTGTTTTTT; CDR3 protein: CASSLVSVVIGELFF; D gene: .; clone size: many; V gene: TRBV7-2; J gene: TRBJ2-2
CDR3 DNA: TGTGCCAGCTGGCGCCTGTCATGGGTCTCCTACAATGAGCAGTTCTTC; CDR3 protein: CASWRLSWVSYNEQFF; D gene: .; clone size: .; V gene: TRBV6-5; J gene: TRBJ2-1
CDR3 DNA: TGTGCCATCAGTGATGGGAATGAGCAGTTCTTC; CDR3 protein: CAISDGNEQFF; D gene: .; clone size: many; V gene: TRBV10-3; J gene: TRBJ2-1
CDR3 DNA: TGCGCCAGCAGCCCTCAGACAGGGGAAGAGACCCAGTACTTC; CDR3 protein: CASSPQTGEETQYF; D gene: TRBD1; clone size: many; V gene: TRBV5-1; J gene: TRBJ2-5
CDR3 DNA: TGCAGTGCTACCGATACAGGGGCTGAGCAGTACTTC; CDR3 protein: CSATDTGAEQYF; D gene: TRBD1; clone size: many; V gene: TRBV20-1; J gene: TRBJ2-7
CDR3 DNA: TGCGCCAGCAGCTTGGACACAGGGGGGCAAGAGACCCAGTACTTC; CDR3 protein: CASSLDTGGQETQYF; D gene: TRBD1; clone size: many; V gene: TRBV5-1; J gene: TRBJ2-5
CDR3 DNA: TGTGCCAGTAGTGCGGACAGACGTTCCTATGGCTACACCTTC; CDR3 protein: CASSADRRSYGYTF; D gene: .; clone size: many; V gene: TRBV19; J gene: TRBJ1-2
CDR3 DNA: TGCAGTGCACCCGACAACGGGGCTAACTATGGCTACACCTTC; CDR3 protein: CSAPDNGANYGYTF; D gene: .; clone size: few; V gene: TRBV20-1; J gene: TRBJ1-2
CDR3 DNA: TGTGCCAGCAGCTTAAACTCGTATGGCTACACCTTC; CDR3 protein: CASSLNSYGYTF; D gene: .; clone size: many; V gene: TRBV7-9; J gene: TRBJ1-2
CDR3 DNA: TGCAGTGCTAGAGATATGACAGAAGGGTACCAAGAGACCCAGTACTTC; CDR3 protein: CSARDMTEGYQETQYF; D gene: .; clone size: many; V gene: TRBV20-1; J gene: TRBJ2-5
CDR3 DNA: TGTGCCAGCAGTGTTCTTTTACAGGGGTCTGGAAACACCATATATTTT; CDR3 protein: CASSVLLQGSGNTIYF; D gene: TRBD1; clone size: many; V gene: TRBV28; J gene: TRBJ1-3
CDR3 DNA: TGTGCCAGCAGTTGGGGCCAGGGCCTTCCCGAGCAGTACTTC; CDR3 protein: CASSWGQGLPEQYF; D gene: .; clone size: many; V gene: TRBV12-3/TRBV12-4; J gene: TRBJ2-7